This TCR beta chain emerged from a study of human T cells and chemical hapten exposure. Study-level information: Small discrepancies in pooled library volume mainly accounted for the varying TCR yields per sample.

CDR1 is SEHNR and CDR2 is FQNEAQ in the germline V gene (reference sequence). The CDR3 consists of 14 residues. V dropped 1 base and J dropped 4 bases, with 10 bases sitting between them. MiXCR was run by TCRdb on the RACE reads, yielding one entry per CDR3 protein. The sample has about 400,000 distinct CDR3 sequences, 6% to 7% seen once. Time point here: patch test 2, 6 weeks after DPC sensitization. The treatment here: therapeutic diphenylcyclopropenone sensitization with weekly scalp DPC. Each patch test followed a blood draw. Alopecia patients, 18 to 70 years old and DPC-suitable, served as donors. This clonotype has just a few counts.

The receptor was derived from a woman aged 18-29 years with alopecia areata. Some clones in this sample may be carry-over from other donors' samples. The sequences come from whole blood, collected in connection with sensitization to the hapten diphenylcyclopropenone (DPC). This sequence joins TRBV7-9 and TRBJ1-2, with a weak D call TRBD1 (6 bases). CDR3 amino acids: CASSLDRDTYGYTF. CDR3 coding DNA: TGTGCCAGCAGCTTAGATCGGGACACCTATGGCTACACCTTC.